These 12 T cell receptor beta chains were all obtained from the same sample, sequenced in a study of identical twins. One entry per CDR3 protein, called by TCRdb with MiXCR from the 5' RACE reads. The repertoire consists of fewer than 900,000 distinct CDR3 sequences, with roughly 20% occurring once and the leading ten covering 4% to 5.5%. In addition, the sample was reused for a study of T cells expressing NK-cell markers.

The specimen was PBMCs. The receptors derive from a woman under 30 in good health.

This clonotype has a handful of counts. The CDR3 DNA reads as TGTGCCAGCAGCCGTTTACAGGGGGCAGATACGCAGTATTTT. Translation: CASSRLQGADTQYF. The V gene is TRBV5-5, the J gene TRBJ2-3, with 8 bases lining up with TRBD1. The trim removed 4 bases at V and 4 bases at J, leaving 5 bases unmatched. The CDR3 is 14 residues long. Germline V gives CDR1 SGHKS, CDR2 YYEKEE (reference sequence).

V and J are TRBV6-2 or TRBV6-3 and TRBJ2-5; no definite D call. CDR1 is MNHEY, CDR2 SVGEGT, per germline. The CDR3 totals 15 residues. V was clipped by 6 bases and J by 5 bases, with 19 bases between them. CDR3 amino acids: CASSPTLILRETQYF. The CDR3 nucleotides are TGTGCCAGCAGCCCCACCTTAATACTACGGGAGACCCAGTACTTC.

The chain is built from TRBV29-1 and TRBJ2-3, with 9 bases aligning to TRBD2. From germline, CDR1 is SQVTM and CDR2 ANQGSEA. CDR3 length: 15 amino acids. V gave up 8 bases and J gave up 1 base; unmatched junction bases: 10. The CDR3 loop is CSTDGGRAGTDTQYF. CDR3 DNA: TGCAGCACCGACGGCGGGAGGGCTGGCACAGATACGCAGTATTTT.

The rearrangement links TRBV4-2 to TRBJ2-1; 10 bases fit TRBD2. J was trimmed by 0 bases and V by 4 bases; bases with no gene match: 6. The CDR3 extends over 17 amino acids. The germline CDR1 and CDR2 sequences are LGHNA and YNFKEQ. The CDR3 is CASSLASGGGSYNEQFF. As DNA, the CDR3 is TGTGCCAGCAGCCTTGCTAGCGGGGGCGGCTCCTACAATGAGCAGTTCTTC.

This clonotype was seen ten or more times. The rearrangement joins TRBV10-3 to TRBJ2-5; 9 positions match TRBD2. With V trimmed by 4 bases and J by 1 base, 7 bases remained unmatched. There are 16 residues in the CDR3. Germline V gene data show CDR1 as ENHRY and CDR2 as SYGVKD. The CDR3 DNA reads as TGTGCCATCAGTGGCTTTCAGCGGGGGGTCCAAGAGACCCAGTACTTC. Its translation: CAISGFQRGVQETQYF.

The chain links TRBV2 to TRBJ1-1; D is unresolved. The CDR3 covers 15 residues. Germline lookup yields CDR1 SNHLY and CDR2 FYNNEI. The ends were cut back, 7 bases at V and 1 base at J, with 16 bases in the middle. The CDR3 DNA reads TGTGCCAGCATGGATGGTGGGGTAGGGAACACTGAAGCTTTCTTT. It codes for CASMDGGVGNTEAFF.

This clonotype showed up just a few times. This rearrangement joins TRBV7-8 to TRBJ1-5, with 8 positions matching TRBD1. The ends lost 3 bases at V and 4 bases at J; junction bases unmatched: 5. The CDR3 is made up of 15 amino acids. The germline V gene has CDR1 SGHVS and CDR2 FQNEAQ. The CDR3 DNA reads TGTGCCAGCAGCTTCCGGACAGGGCTGAATCAGCCCCAGCATTTT. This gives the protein CASSFRTGLNQPQHF. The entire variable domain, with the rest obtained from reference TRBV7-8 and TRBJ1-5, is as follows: GAGVSQSPRYKVAKRGQDVALRCDPISGHVSLFWYQQALGQGPEFLTYFQNEAQLDKSGLPSDRFFAERPEGSVSTLKIQRTQQEDSAVYLCASSFRTGLNQPQHFGDGTRLSIL.

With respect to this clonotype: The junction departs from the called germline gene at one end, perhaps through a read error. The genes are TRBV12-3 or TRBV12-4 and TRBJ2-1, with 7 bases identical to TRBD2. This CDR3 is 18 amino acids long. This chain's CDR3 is CTSSLVLAVGGSYNEQFF. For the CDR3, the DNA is TGTACCAGCAGTTTGGTCCTAGCGGTGGGGGGCTCCTACAATGAGCAGTTCTTC.

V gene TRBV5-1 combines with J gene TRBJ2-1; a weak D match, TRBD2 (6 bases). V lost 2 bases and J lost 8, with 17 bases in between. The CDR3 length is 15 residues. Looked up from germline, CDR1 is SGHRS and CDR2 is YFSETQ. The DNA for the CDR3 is TGCGCCAGCAGCTTCAGGGACTTCCCCCCCCATGAGCAGTTCTTC. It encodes CASSFRDFPPHEQFF.

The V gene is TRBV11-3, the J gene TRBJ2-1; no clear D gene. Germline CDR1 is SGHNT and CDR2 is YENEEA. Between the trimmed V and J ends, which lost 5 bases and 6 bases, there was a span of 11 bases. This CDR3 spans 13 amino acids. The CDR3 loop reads CASSTTWGNEQFF. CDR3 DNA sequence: TGTGCCAGCAGCACGACCTGGGGCAATGAGCAGTTCTTC.

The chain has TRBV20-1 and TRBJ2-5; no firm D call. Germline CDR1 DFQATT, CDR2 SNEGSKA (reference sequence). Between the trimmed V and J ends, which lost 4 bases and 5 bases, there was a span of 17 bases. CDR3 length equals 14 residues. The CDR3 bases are TGCAGTGCTAAAAGACTGCCTACGGTGGAGACCCAGTACTTC. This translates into CSAKRLPTVETQYF.

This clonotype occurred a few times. CDR3 in amino acids: CSARSGGPGDEQFF. The CDR3 DNA follows: TGCAGTGCCCGTAGCGGGGGACCGGGGGATGAGCAGTTCTTC. This chain joins TRBV20-1 and TRBJ2-1; 9 bases map to TRBD2. The CDR3 runs to 14 residues. The germline gives CDR1 DFQATT, CDR2 SNEGSKA (reference sequence). V lost 6 bases and J lost 8; bases outside the gene matches: 11.